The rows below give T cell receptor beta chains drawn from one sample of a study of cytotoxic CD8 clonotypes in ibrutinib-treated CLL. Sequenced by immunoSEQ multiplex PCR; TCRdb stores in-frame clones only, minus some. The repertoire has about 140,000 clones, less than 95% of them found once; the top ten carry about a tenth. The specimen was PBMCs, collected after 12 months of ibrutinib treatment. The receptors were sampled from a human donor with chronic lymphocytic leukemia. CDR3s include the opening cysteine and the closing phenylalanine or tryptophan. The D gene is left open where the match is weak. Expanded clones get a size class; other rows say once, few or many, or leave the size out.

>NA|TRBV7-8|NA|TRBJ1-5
CASSLREGANQPQHF
TGTGCCAGCAGCTTAAGGGAAGGGGCCAATCAGCCCCAGCATTTT
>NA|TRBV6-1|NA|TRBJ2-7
CASSEAGYEQYF
TGTGCCAGCAGTGAGGCCGGCTACGAGCAGTACTTC
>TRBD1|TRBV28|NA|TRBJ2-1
CASTSGTGGRDEQFF
TGTGCCAGCACTTCCGGGACAGGGGGCCGGGATGAGCAGTTCTTC
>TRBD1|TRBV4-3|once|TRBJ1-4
CASSPQGQGTEKLFF
TGCGCCAGCAGCCCGCAAGGACAGGGAACCGAAAAACTGTTTTTT
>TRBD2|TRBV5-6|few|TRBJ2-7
CASSLAGNSYEQYF
TGTGCCAGCAGCCTAGCGGGGAACTCCTACGAGCAGTACTTC
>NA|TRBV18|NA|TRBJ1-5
CASSSGPSEPQHF
TGTGCCAGCTCGTCGGGTCCATCGGAGCCCCAGCATTTT
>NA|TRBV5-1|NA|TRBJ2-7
CASRLGGVGEQYF
TGCGCCAGCAGACTTGGGGGAGTTGGGGAGCAGTACTTC
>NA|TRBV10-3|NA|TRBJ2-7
CAITADLTYEQYF
TGTGCCATCACCGCAGACCTGACCTACGAGCAGTACTTC
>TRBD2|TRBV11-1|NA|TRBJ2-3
CASSLEDSGSQSDTQYF
TGTGCCAGCAGCTTAGAAGATAGCGGGAGTCAGTCAGATACGCAGTATTTT
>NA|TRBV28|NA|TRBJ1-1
CASSTGTDEAFF
TGTGCCAGCAGTACCGGGACGGATGAAGCTTTCTTT
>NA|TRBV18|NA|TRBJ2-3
CASSRSWASVLDPRTDTQYF
TGTGCCAGCTCACGGAGTTGGGCTAGCGTCTTAGATCCTCGCACAGATACGCAGTATTTT
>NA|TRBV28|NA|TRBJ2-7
CASTSYQSSYEQYF
TGTGCCAGCACCAGCTACCAAAGCTCCTACGAGCAGTACTTC
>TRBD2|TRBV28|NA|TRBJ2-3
CASSPPGLAGGDTQYF
TGTGCCAGCAGTCCCCCGGGACTAGCGGGAGGGGATACGCAGTATTTT
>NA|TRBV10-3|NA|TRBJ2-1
CAISGGRGGAANEQFF
TGTGCCATCAGCGGAGGGAGAGGGGGGGCAGCGAATGAGCAGTTCTTC
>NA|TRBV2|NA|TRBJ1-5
CASGHTNQPQHF
TGTGCCAGCGGACACACCAATCAGCCCCAGCATTTT
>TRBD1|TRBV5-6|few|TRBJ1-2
CASSLGGDYGYTF
TGTGCCAGCAGCTTAGGGGGCGACTATGGCTACACCTTC
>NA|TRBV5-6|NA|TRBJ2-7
CASSFWTSNYEQYF
TGTGCCAGCAGCTTTTGGACGAGTAACTACGAGCAGTACTTC
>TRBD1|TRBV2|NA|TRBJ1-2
CASSEGTGWGYTF
TGTGCCAGCAGTGAGGGGACAGGGTGGGGCTACACCTTC
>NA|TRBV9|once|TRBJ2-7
CASSVRGMPGDEQYF
TGTGCCAGCAGCGTGAGGGGTATGCCGGGCGACGAGCAGTACTTC
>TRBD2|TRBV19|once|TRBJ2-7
CASKDGTGTSGRYEQYF
TGTGCCAGTAAGGACGGGACGGGGACTAGCGGGAGGTACGAGCAGTACTTC
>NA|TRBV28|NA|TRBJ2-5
CASNRYGPPETQYF
TGTGCCAGCAACAGATACGGACCACCGGAGACCCAGTACTTC
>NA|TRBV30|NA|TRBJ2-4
CAWSSGGIAKNIQYF
TGTGCCTGGAGTTCTGGGGGAATAGCCAAAAACATTCAGTACTTC
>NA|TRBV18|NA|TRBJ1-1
CASSPSLGVGTEAFF
TGTGCCAGCTCACCATCGCTAGGGGTTGGCACTGAAGCTTTCTTT
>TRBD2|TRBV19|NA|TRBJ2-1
CASSIDMLAVPNEQFF
TGTGCCAGTAGTATAGATATGCTAGCGGTCCCTAATGAGCAGTTCTTC
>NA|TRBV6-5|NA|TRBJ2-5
CASSYSIWGELYF
TGTGCCAGCAGTTACTCGATTTGGGGAGAGCTGTACTTC
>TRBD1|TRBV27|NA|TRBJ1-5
CASRSGGAWNQPQHF
TGTGCCAGCAGGTCAGGGGGCGCCTGGAATCAGCCCCAGCATTTT
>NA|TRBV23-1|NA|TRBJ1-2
CASSQWPGILNGYTF
TGCGCCAGCAGTCAATGGCCTGGCATTTTGAATGGCTACACCTTC
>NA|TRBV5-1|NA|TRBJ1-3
CASSLGFGSGNTIYF
TGCGCCAGCAGCTTGGGGTTTGGGTCTGGAAACACCATATATTTT
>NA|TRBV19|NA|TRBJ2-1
CASSLPSYNEQFF
TGTGCCAGTAGTCTCCCTAGCTACAATGAGCAGTTCTTC
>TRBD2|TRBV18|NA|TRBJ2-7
CASSSRLAGGRNEQYF
TGTGCCAGCTCATCAAGACTAGCGGGAGGGAGGAACGAGCAGTACTTC
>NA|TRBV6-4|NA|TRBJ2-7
CASSDSGRSFGGPYEQYF
TGTGCCAGCAGTGACTCGGGCCGGTCGTTCGGGGGCCCCTACGAGCAGTACTTC
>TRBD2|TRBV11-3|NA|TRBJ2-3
CASSPGLAGGVTDTQYF
TGTGCCAGCAGCCCCGGCTTAGCGGGAGGCGTCACAGATACGCAGTATTTT
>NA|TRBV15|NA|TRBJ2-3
CAIRGLVGNTQYF
TGTGCCATCCGGGGGTTGGTTGGAAATACGCAGTATTTT
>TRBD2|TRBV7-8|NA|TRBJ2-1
CASRARAGGNNEQFF
TGTGCCAGCAGGGCCAGAGCGGGAGGGAACAATGAGCAGTTCTTC
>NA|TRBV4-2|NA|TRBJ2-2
CASSQGALVTGELFF
TGTGCCAGCAGCCAGGGGGCTTTGGTCACCGGGGAGCTGTTTTTT
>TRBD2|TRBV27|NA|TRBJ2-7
CASSLGAGVYEQYF
TGTGCCAGCAGTTTGGGAGCGGGAGTATACGAGCAGTACTTC
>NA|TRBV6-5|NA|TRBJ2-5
CASSYSGGQETQYF
TGTGCCAGCAGTTACTCCGGCGGACAAGAGACCCAGTACTTC
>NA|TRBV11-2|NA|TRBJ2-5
CASSLGVYQETQYF
TGTGCCAGCAGCTTAGGTGTATACCAAGAGACCCAGTACTTC
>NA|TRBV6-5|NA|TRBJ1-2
CASSYSPGTAYGYTF
TGTGCCAGCAGTTACTCCCCCGGGACGGCCTATGGCTACACCTTC
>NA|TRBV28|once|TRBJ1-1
CASSSHSWGMGDTEAFF
TGTGCCAGCAGTTCCCACTCTTGGGGGATGGGGGACACTGAAGCTTTCTTT
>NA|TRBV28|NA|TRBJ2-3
CASRLGLKEYF
TGTGCCAGCAGGTTAGGGTTAAAGGAGTATTTT
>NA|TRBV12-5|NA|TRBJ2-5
CASGLVAETQYF
TGTGCTAGTGGTTTGGTAGCTGAGACCCAGTACTTC